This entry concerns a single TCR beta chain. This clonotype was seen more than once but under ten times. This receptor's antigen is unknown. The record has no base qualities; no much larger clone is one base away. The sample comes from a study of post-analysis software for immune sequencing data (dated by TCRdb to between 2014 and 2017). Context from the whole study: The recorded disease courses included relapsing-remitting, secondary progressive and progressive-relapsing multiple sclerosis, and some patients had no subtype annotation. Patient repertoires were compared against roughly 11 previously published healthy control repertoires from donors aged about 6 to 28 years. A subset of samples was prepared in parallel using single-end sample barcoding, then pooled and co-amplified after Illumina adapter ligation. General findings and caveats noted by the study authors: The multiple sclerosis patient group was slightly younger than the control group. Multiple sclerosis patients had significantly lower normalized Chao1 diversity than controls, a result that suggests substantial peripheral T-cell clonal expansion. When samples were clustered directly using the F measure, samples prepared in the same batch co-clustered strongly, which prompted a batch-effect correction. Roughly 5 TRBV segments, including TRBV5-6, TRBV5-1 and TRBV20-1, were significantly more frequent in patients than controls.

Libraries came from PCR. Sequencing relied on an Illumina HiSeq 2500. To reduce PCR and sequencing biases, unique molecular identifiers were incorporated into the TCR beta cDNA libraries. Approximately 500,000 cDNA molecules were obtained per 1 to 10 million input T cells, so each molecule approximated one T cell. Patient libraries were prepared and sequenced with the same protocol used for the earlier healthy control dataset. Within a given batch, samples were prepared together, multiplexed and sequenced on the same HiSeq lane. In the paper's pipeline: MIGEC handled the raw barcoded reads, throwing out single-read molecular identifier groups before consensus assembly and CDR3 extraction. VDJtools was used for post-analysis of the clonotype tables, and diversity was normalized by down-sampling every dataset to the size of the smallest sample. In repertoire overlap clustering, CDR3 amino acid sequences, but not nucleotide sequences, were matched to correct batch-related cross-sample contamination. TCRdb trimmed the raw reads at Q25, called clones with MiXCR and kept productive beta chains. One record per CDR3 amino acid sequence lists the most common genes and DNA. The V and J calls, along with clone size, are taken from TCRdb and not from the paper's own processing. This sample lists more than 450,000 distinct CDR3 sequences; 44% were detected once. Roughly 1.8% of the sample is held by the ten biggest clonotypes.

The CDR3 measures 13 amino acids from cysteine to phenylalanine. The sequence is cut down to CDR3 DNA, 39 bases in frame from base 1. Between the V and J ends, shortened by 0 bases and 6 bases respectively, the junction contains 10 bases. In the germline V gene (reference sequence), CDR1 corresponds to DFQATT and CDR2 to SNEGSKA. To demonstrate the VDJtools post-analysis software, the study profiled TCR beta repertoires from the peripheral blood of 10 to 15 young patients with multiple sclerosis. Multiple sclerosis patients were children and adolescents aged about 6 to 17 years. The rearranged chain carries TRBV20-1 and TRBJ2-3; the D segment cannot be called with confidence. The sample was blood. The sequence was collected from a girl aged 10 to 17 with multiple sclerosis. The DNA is TGCAGTGCTAGAGATTCAGCCCCCGATACGCAGTATTTT. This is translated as CSARDSAPDTQYF.